The entry that follows covers one T cell receptor beta chain sequence. Its cognate antigen is unknown. The data were produced by immunoSEQ multiplex PCR, yet TCRdb's version contains in-frame clones alone and is incomplete. The sample has roughly 270,000 clones; 94% are singletons. V trimming: 2 bases; J trimming: 6 bases; junction bases outside the gene matches: 3. The CDR3 is 15 residues long. The germline V gene encodes CDR1 MDHEN and CDR2 SYDVKM. These data originate in a study of T cell responses to AZD1222 COVID-19 vaccine. General study findings and limits: The study found vaccine-associated CD4 TCRs spanning spike, dominant at 160-218 and 743-854. Baseline serostatus was positive in only a handful of AZD1222 recipients. In all cases, repertoires were sampled only after the peak T cell response.

The input for sequencing was peripheral blood, taken 28 days after the second AZD1222 dose. The clonotype originates from an adult who received the AZD1222 COVID-19 vaccine. This sequence joins TRBV28 and TRBJ1-5; 11 bases agree with TRBD1. The CDR3 region is CASSLEDRGLQPQHF. The CDR3 DNA follows: TGTGCCAGCAGTTTAGAGGACAGGGGGCTTCAGCCCCAGCATTTT.